This T cell receptor (beta chain) was obtained from a study of T cell clonotyping in hematopoietic cell transplantation. As for the study in general: Cytoreduction preceded collection of pretransplant recipient samples. Whole-study findings and limits: Pathologically expanded recipient clonotypes increased progressively from day 30 to day 180 as diversity fell. No sorting was done, leaving CD4 and CD8 contributions mixed. Few recipient clonotypes overlapped donors; over 95% were de novo at given depth.

Repertoires were generated with immunoSEQ multiplex PCR, while TCRdb's copy carries only in-frame clones and drops some. The sample holds about 76,000 clones, almost 97% seen once. Time point given: recipient sample about 28 days before transplant, after cytoreduction. CDR1 SNHLY and CDR2 FYNNEI come from the germline V gene. CDR3 length: 12 amino acids. V was clipped by 5 bases and J by 3 bases, with 5 bases between them. Concerning this clone itself: What it binds is unknown.

This receptor was identified in a woman in her forties or fifties with acute myeloid leukemia. Some clones in this sample may be carry-over from other donors' samples. The sample in question was peripheral blood mononuclear cells, obtained before stem cell transplant. This rearrangement joins TRBV2 to TRBJ1-5; D unresolved. The CDR3 DNA sequence: TGTGCCAGCAGTTGGGACAATCAGCCCCAGCATTTT. Its translation: CASSWDNQPQHF.